Below, 19 T cell receptor beta chains from the same sample are listed, as sequenced in a study of cytomegalovirus exposure and HLA in healthy donors. PCR primers comprised 60 Vbeta and 13 Jbeta primers. Libraries were prepared by immunoSEQ multiplex PCR; TCRdb keeps only in-frame clonotypes and omits some of them. The data contain about 99,000 clones, around three quarters of them seen just once; the ten biggest clones take up more than 2.5%. The sequenced material came from PBMCs. The source is a male donor in good health and CMV-seropositive.

Points on this clone: Other DNA sequences in this sample translate to the same CDR3. V and J are TRBV2 and TRBJ1-5; TRBD1 matches 10 bases. CDR1 SNHLY and CDR2 FYNNEI come from the germline V gene. This CDR3 has 14 amino acids. The V segment lost 5 bases and the J segment 4 bases; nucleotides outside the gene matches: 2. The CDR3 region is CASSRDRGNQPQHF. CDR3 coding DNA: TGTGCCAGCAGTAGGGACAGGGGAAATCAGCCCCAGCATTTT.

The gene calls are TRBV5-6 and TRBJ2-5, with 11 nucleotides matching TRBD1. The J call could be wrong; TRBJ2-7 is a better fit for the DNA end. Germline V gene data show CDR1 as SGHDT and CDR2 as YYEEEE. There are 14 residues in the CDR3. The CDR3 sequence: CASSFGTGGYEQYF. CDR3 bases: TGTGCCAGCAGCTTCGGGACAGGGGGCTACGAGCAGTACTTC.

The chain is built from TRBV5-1 and TRBJ1-2, with TRBD1 identical over 11 bases. Germline-derived CDR1 and CDR2 are SGHRS and YFSETQ. The trim removed 3 bases at V and 3 bases at J, leaving 4 bases unmatched. The CDR3 totals 15 residues. The CDR3 bases are TGCGCCAGCAGCTCCCGGACAGGGGGCGACTATGGCTACACCTTC. This gives the protein CASSSRTGGDYGYTF.

The chain employs TRBV10-1 and TRBJ2-1, with D possibly TRBD2 on 5 matching bases. Trimming removed 3 bases at V and 6 bases at J, with 18 bases between. The germline CDR1 and CDR2 sequences are WNHNN and SYGVQD (reference sequence). The CDR3 covers 16 residues. The CDR3 DNA reads as TGCGCCAGCAGTGACATCTCGAGACTCGCGGGCAATGAGCAGTTCTTC. This translates into CASSDISRLAGNEQFF.

V and J are TRBV27 and TRBJ1-5, with D tentatively TRBD1 (5 bases). With 0 bases removed from V and 0 bases from J, the gap between germline ends came to 6 bases. Germline CDR1 is MNHEY and CDR2 is SMNVEV (reference sequence). The CDR3 spans 15 residues. This chain's CDR3 is CASSLSGDSNQPQHF. CDR3 sequence (DNA): TGTGCCAGCAGTTTATCAGGGGATAGCAATCAGCCCCAGCATTTT.

This chain's CDR3 is CASSVGQGFNSPLHF. The CDR3 region has the DNA TGTGCCAGCAGTGTGGGACAGGGTTTTAATTCACCCCTCCACTTT. The chain couples TRBV25-1 to TRBJ1-6; 9 bases align to TRBD1. CDR1 and CDR2 from the germline V gene are MGHDK and SYGVNS. The CDR3 extends over 15 amino acids. The junction had 4 bases not matched to a gene; V was cut back by 4 bases and J by 6 bases. Complete variable domain (other parts from reference TRBV25-1 and TRBJ1-6): EADIYQTPRYLVIGTGKKITLECSQTMGHDKMYWYQQDPGMELHLIHYSYGVNSTEKGDLSSESTVSRIRTEHFPLTLESARPSHTSQYLCASSVGQGFNSPLHFGNGTRLTVT.

The CDR3 sequence: CSVGLAGSETQYF. CDR3 DNA: TGCAGCGTTGGTCTAGCGGGGTCTGAGACCCAGTACTTC. The rearrangement links TRBV29-1 to TRBJ2-5; 9 bases map to TRBD2. The germline CDR1 and CDR2 sequences are SQVTM and ANQGSEA. After removal of 4 bases from V and 5 bases from J, the junction contained 5 bases not matched to a gene. The CDR3 is 13 residues long.

The V and J genes are TRBV29-1 and TRBJ2-3; TRBD1 matches 9 bases. Germline trimming cut 3 bases from V and 2 bases from J; bases unmatched to any gene: 6. Germline CDR1 reads SQVTM; CDR2 reads ANQGSEA. This CDR3 spans 15 amino acids. The CDR3 DNA reads as TGCAGCGTTGACAACAGGGGGCGGATCACAGATACGCAGTATTTT. Translating it yields CSVDNRGRITDTQYF.

This chain connects TRBV12-5 to TRBJ2-7; possibly TRBD1 for D (6 bases). Trimming removed 0 bases from V and 6 bases from J, with 18 bases in between. This CDR3 region has 16 residues. Germline lookup yields CDR1 LGHNT and CDR2 FRNRAP. Written as DNA, the CDR3 is TGTGCTAGTGGTTTGGTAGCCAGGGGCGAAAGCGCCGAGCAGTACTTC. Amino acid sequence: CASGLVARGESAEQYF.

This chain links TRBV7-2 with TRBJ2-6; 7 bases fit TRBD1. V trimming: 5 bases; J trimming: 0 bases; junction bases outside the gene matches: 10. There are 18 residues in the CDR3. The germline gives CDR1 SGHTA, CDR2 FQGNSA. CDR3 DNA: TGTGCCAGCAGCCCCTTTTGGGACAGCCTCTCTGGGGCCAACGTCCTGACTTTC. Translated, it gives CASSPFWDSLSGANVLTF.

V gene TRBV7-2 combines with J gene TRBJ1-3; TRBD1 aligns across 7 bases. The V gene's germline CDR1 is SGHTA and CDR2 FQGNSA. Losses at the gene ends were 1 base for V and 2 bases for J; bases not matched to a gene: 2. This CDR3 spans 15 amino acids. The CDR3 reads CASSLDDRAGNTIYF. As DNA, the CDR3 is TGTGCCAGCAGCTTAGACGACAGGGCTGGAAACACCATATATTTT.

The V gene is TRBV30, the J gene TRBJ1-5; D call uncertain. V was cut by 2 bases and J by 7 bases, with 9 bases left in between. Germline V CDR1 and CDR2: GTSNPN, SVGIG (reference sequence). CDR3 length: 12 amino acids. This CDR3 is CAWSPLGQPQHF. CDR3 sequence (DNA): TGTGCCTGGAGTCCCCTCGGGCAGCCCCAGCATTTT.

The rearrangement links TRBV7-2 to TRBJ2-5, with no clear D. This CDR3 is built from 15 residues. Germline CDR1 reads SGHTA; CDR2 reads FQGNSA. V lost 0 bases and J 2 bases, leaving 10 bases between the germline ends. The CDR3 bases are TGTGCCAGCAGCTTAGCGAGGCAGCGACAAGAGACCCAGTACTTC. Translated: CASSLARQRQETQYF.

This chain connects TRBV19 to TRBJ2-6; TRBD2 might be the D (6 bases). Germline V gene data show CDR1 as LNHDA and CDR2 as SQIVND (reference sequence). CDR3 size: 15 residues. The V end lost 8 bases, the J end lost 4 bases, and 15 bases lay between the germline ends. The CDR3 is CASGIGSQGANVLTF. In DNA, the CDR3 is TGTGCCAGTGGGATCGGGAGCCAGGGGGCCAACGTCCTGACTTTC.

The chain couples TRBV5-4 to TRBJ1-1; TRBD1 matches 9 bases. J lost 6 bases, V lost 4 bases, and 7 bases had no gene match. This CDR3 comprises 14 residues. Germline V CDR1 and CDR2: SGHNT, YYREEE (reference sequence). The CDR3 nucleotides read TGTGCCAGCAGCAGAACAGGGGGCGAGGCTGAAGCTTTCTTT. Its protein product is CASSRTGGEAEAFF.

The rearrangement uses TRBV4-2 and TRBJ2-7; D is perhaps TRBD2 (6 bases). There are 21 residues in the CDR3. V was pared by 0 bases and J by 3 bases, with 30 bases between. Germline V gene sequence: CDR1 LGHNA, CDR2 YNFKEQ. The CDR3, as DNA: TGTGCCAGCAGCCAAGACTGCGAAACGGGGGAGCGAACGCAACGAAGCTACGAGCAGTACTTC. Protein product: CASSQDCETGERTQRSYEQYF.

This clone was counted once. The genes are TRBV5-4 and TRBJ1-2; a weak D match, TRBD1 (5 bases). Germline V gene data show CDR1 as SGHNT and CDR2 as YYREEE (reference sequence). Trimming stripped 0 bases from V and 7 bases from J, with 10 bases between. This CDR3 has 13 residues. In DNA, the CDR3 is TGTGCCAGCAGCTTGGCGGGGGTGGGTGGCTACACCTTC. Its translation: CASSLAGVGGYTF.

The rearrangement uses TRBV4-3 and TRBJ2-4; 8 nucleotides agree with TRBD1. Germline V gene lookup returns CDR1 LGHNA and CDR2 YSLEER. The CDR3 spans 15 residues. The junction had 1 base not matched to a gene; V was cut back by 3 bases and J by 0 bases. The DNA of the CDR3 is TGCGCCAGCAGCCACGGACAGGGAGCCAAAAACATTCAGTACTTC. Amino acid sequence: CASSHGQGAKNIQYF.

The chain is built from TRBV11-2 and TRBJ1-5, with D maybe TRBD1 (6 bases). The germline V gene encodes CDR1 SGHAT and CDR2 FQNNGV. The CDR3 runs to 14 residues. V lost 5 bases and J lost 7, with 15 bases in between. CDR3 region: CASSPGVGRQPQHF. The CDR3 nucleotides are TGTGCCAGCAGCCCAGGGGTTGGGAGACAGCCCCAGCATTTT.